Shown below are 9 T cell receptor beta chains from a single sample sequenced in a study of blood T cells in healthy people across ages. The use of a sample-barcoded 5' primer and a J-beta primer mix characterized a second PCR of about 7 to 12 cycles. TCRdb reanalysed the 5' RACE reads using MiXCR and keeps one entry per CDR3 protein. The data contain around 1,000,000 distinct CDR3 sequences, less than 45% of them singletons. Sequencing was done on a sample of blood. Receptors originate from a man in his late teens or twenties in good health.

As regards this clonotype: The conserved phenylalanine or tryptophan normally closing the CDR3 is absent here, so this likely arose from a read error. This chain joins TRBV4-3 and TRBJ2-3, with TRBD2 matching over 8 bases. This CDR3 comprises 16 residues. Germline lookup yields CDR1 LGHNA and CDR2 YSLEER. V lost 0 bases, J lost 5 bases, and 7 bases stayed unmatched. CDR3 sequence reads: CASSQDVAGIGDTQYL. In nucleotides, the CDR3 is TGCGCCAGCAGCCAAGACGTAGCGGGGATAGGAGATACGCAGTATCTT.

The CDR3: CASSGGRNEQYF. The DNA for the CDR3 is TGTGCCAGCAGCGGGGGGCGCAATGAGCAGTACTTC. The gene calls are TRBV11-2 and TRBJ2-5, with D perhaps matching TRBD1 or TRBD2 (6 bases each). In germline, CDR1 is SGHAT, CDR2 FQNNGV. Trimming left V 5 bases short and J 11 bases short, with 15 bases between. This CDR3 region has 12 residues.

This chain links TRBV14 with TRBJ2-7; D is uncertain. Deletions cut 0 bases from V and 2 bases from J, with 14 bases between. The CDR3 runs to 16 residues. The germline gives CDR1 SGHDN, CDR2 FVKESK. CDR3 residues: CASSQDFGRTPYEQYF. CDR3 nucleotide sequence: TGTGCCAGCAGCCAAGACTTCGGCAGGACCCCCTACGAGCAGTACTTC. Combining the CDR3 with reference TRBV14 and TRBJ2-7 gives the whole variable domain EAGVTQFPSHSVIEKGQTVTLRCDPISGHDNLYWYRRVMGKEIKFLLHFVKESKQDESGMPNNRFLAERTGGTYSTLKVQPAELEDSGVYFCASSQDFGRTPYEQYFGPGTRLTVT.

This clonotype appeared many times. This chain joins TRBV12-3 or TRBV12-4 and TRBJ1-2, with 9 bases that match TRBD1. V was clipped by 5 bases and J by 4 bases; unmatched bases: 5. The CDR3 spans 14 residues. The CDR3 region is CASSRPGQGYGYTF. CDR3 in DNA: TGTGCCAGCAGTCGACCGGGACAGGGCTATGGCTACACCTTC.

The gene calls are TRBV6-5 and TRBJ2-1; D is perhaps TRBD1 or TRBD2 (5 bases each). Trimming stripped 2 bases from V and 6 bases from J, with 11 bases between. The CDR3 has 14 residues. Germline CDR1 is MNHEY and CDR2 is SVGAGI. CDR3 in DNA: TGTGCCAGCAGTTACCCGGGACGGAGCAATGAGCAGTTCTTC. Translation: CASSYPGRSNEQFF.

J is TRBJ1-5 and V is TRBV2, with D possibly TRBD1 on 6 matching bases. The germline CDR1 and CDR2 sequences are SNHLY and FYNNEI. There are 15 residues in the CDR3. V was clipped by 5 bases and J by 2 bases, with 13 bases between them. The CDR3 sequence is CASSKQGFGNQPQHF. The CDR3 nucleotides are TGTGCCAGCAGTAAGCAGGGGTTCGGCAATCAGCCCCAGCATTTT.

The chain uses TRBV18 and TRBJ1-2; 7 bases are shared with TRBD1. J lost 4 bases, V lost 3 bases, and 5 bases had no gene match. Germline values: CDR1 KGHSH, CDR2 LQKENI. This CDR3 is 14 amino acids long. The CDR3 is CASSPGQDAYGYTF. The DNA for the CDR3 is TGTGCCAGCTCACCCGGACAGGACGCCTATGGCTACACCTTC.

This clonotype was seen only a few times. The chain employs TRBV5-6 and TRBJ1-5; D is unresolved. Germline V gene sequence: CDR1 SGHDT, CDR2 YYEEEE. CDR3 size: 15 residues. Trimming took off 2 bases at V and 0 bases at J, with 9 bases between the two ends. CDR3 nucleotides: TGTGCCAGCAGCTTATTAACAGTTAGCAATCAGCCCCAGCATTTT. This translates into CASSLLTVSNQPQHF.

The chain combines TRBV5-6 with TRBJ1-2; no firm D call. The germline CDR1 and CDR2 sequences are SGHDT and YYEEEE. The CDR3 has 16 amino acids. The V and J ends lost 0 bases and 0 bases respectively, with 12 bases between them. The CDR3 here is CASSLGDLGTNYGYTF. In DNA form, the CDR3 reads TGTGCCAGCAGCTTGGGCGATTTGGGGACTAACTATGGCTACACCTTC. The full variable domain, rest sourced from reference TRBV5-6 and TRBJ1-2, is DAGVTQSPTHLIKTRGQQVTLRCSPKSGHDTVSWYQQALGQGPQFIFQYYEEEERQRGNFPDRFSGHQFPNYSSELNVNALLLGDSALYLCASSLGDLGTNYGYTFGSGTRLTVV.